This TCR beta chain originates from a study of T-cell reconstitution after alpha-beta-depleted transplantation in children. J lost 2 bases, V lost 8 bases, and 5 bases had no gene match. Germline V gene sequence: CDR1 MGHDK, CDR2 SYGVNS. There are 14 residues in the CDR3. This clonotype has a count of ten or more. For TCRbeta, the library was prepared with unique molecular identifiers. A single record per CDR3 protein comes from TCRdb applying MiXCR to the PCR reads. In the table there are about 420,000 distinct CDR3 sequences, approximately 11% of which are singletons. The chain links TRBV25-1 to TRBJ2-7; TRBD1 matches 11 bases. The TCR comes from a human donor who donated a stem cell graft to a child with acute myeloid leukemia. Sequences were derived from PBMCs from the stem cell graft donor, sampled from the stem cell graft. CDR3 sequence reads: CASGGTGGPYEQYF. Written as DNA, the CDR3 is TGTGCCAGCGGCGGGACAGGGGGGCCCTACGAGCAGTACTTC.